This TCR beta chain was sequenced during a study of blood T cell repertoires in COVID-19. At the level of the study: Sites across the United States, Italy and Spain contributed samples from acute and convalescent COVID-19. T cells, B-cell-depleted T cells, or PBMCs provided the cDNA or gDNA that served as material.

In the authors' workflow: Nucleated cell counts were estimated from reference gene primer amplification. Assay: immunoSEQ multiplex PCR; the TCRdb copy retains only in-frame clones and omits some. D and trimming were read from the DNA, whereas the V and J calls and clone size are those reported in that table. The sample consists of about 94,000 clones, 74% of them appearing once. This CDR3 contains 14 residues. Germline CDR1 and CDR2: SGHRS and YFSETQ. V lost 6 bases, J lost 0 bases, and 12 bases lay in between. Those enrolled in Seattle joined during active infection and were followed longitudinally afterward.

Material for sequencing was peripheral blood. The sequence came from a man in his 70s with COVID-19, enrolled during active disease. This chain connects TRBV5-1 to TRBJ2-5, with a weak D call TRBD2 (5 bases). CDR3 DNA sequence: TGCGCCAGCACCCAAGGGAGCGACCAAGAGACCCAGTACTTC. As protein: CASTQGSDQETQYF.